A selection of T cell receptor beta chains follows, all from one sample in a study of beta chain features in type 1 diabetes. The assay was immunoSEQ multiplex PCR, and TCRdb's table has in-frame clones only and misses some. The sample yields 970,000 or so clones, about 17% seen once. The sequenced sample was naive CD4+ T cells from blood. These receptors came from a young woman in good health. CDR3s include the opening cysteine and the closing phenylalanine or tryptophan. D genes are given only for firm matches. Some rows mark clone size as missing; the rest say once, few, many or name a class of expanded clone.

D gene,V gene,J gene,clone size,CDR3 length,CDR3 protein,CDR3 DNA
TRBD1,TRBV6-6,TRBJ1-2,NA,14,CASSYYGQGALQEF,TGTGCCAGCAGTTACTACGGGCAGGGGGCGCTTCAAGAGTTC
TRBD1,TRBV5-4,TRBJ2-2,few,14,CASSSMTGTGELFF,TGTGCCAGCAGCTCGATGACAGGGACCGGGGAGCTGTTTTTT
NA,TRBV27,TRBJ1-1,NA,16,CASSLSVDTLNTEAFF,TGTGCCAGCAGTTTATCAGTGGACACCCTCAACACTGAAGCTTTCTTT
NA,TRBV19,TRBJ1-5,few,16,CASSIHRSEGNQPQHF,TGTGCCAGTAGTATCCACAGGAGCGAGGGCAATCAGCCCCAGCATTTT
TRBD1,TRBV28,TRBJ2-7,few,16,CASSRGQAGSSYEQYF,TGTGCCAGCAGTAGGGGACAGGCCGGGAGCTCCTACGAGCAGTACTTC
NA,TRBV6-5,TRBJ1-4,NA,14,CASSYRGAREKLFF,TGTGCCAGCAGTTATCGGGGGGCGCGTGAAAAACTGTTTTTT
NA,TRBV18,TRBJ1-4,few,12,CASFDRGEKLFF,TGTGCCAGCTTCGACCGCGGGGAAAAACTGTTTTTT
NA,TRBV7-2,TRBJ2-1,NA,15,CASSQGIFSYNEQFF,TGTGCCAGCAGCCAGGGGATATTTTCCTACAATGAGCAGTTCTTC
NA,TRBV7-2,TRBJ2-5,NA,14,CASSRIQGRETQYF,TGTGCCAGCAGCCGTATCCAGGGGCGGGAGACCCAGTACTTC
NA,TRBV19,TRBJ1-5,few,14,CASSIVGATQPQHF,TGTGCCAGTAGTATAGTCGGGGCAACGCAGCCCCAGCATTTT
NA,TRBV11-2,TRBJ2-2,NA,12,CASSRGPGELFF,TGTGCCAGCAGCCGGGGACCCGGGGAGCTGTTTTTT
NA,TRBV6-6,TRBJ2-5,few,14,CASILRQNQETQYF,TGTGCCAGCATTCTGAGACAGAATCAAGAGACCCAGTACTTC